This T cell receptor beta chain was recovered during a study of T-cell memory formation after mild COVID-19. The study's findings and limits: Mostly located in CM and EM were contracting CD4+ clones, with contracting CD8+ clones located in EMRA. Pre-infection memory harbored some responding clones, suggesting cross-reactive memory joined. Among clones contracting day 15 to 85, CD4/CD8 was balanced, whereas later expanders leaned CD4+.

The CDR3 is 16 amino acids. V was trimmed by 3 bases and J by 0 bases, leaving 9 bases between them. CDR1 LGHNT and CDR2 FRNRAP come from the germline V gene. 5'RACE primed at constant segments yielded TCR alpha and TCR beta cDNA libraries bearing sample barcodes and UMIs. TCRdb independently ran MiXCR on the 5' RACE reads; one entry per CDR3 protein. The data hold roughly 400,000 distinct CDR3 sequences, with 20% to 30% observed a single time. Points on this clonotype: Antigen: not known.

The sample taken for sequencing was PBMCs or a T cell subset sorted from them (not recorded which). The TCR was taken from an adult woman who had mild COVID-19 (a few samples of this study predate the infection). Cell type and time point are not known. This chain uses TRBV12-5 with TRBJ1-6; D remains ambiguous. The CDR3 coding sequence is TGTGCTAGTGGTTTCGGCCCGAGCTCCTATAATTCACCCCTCCACTTT. Its protein is CASGFGPSSYNSPLHF.